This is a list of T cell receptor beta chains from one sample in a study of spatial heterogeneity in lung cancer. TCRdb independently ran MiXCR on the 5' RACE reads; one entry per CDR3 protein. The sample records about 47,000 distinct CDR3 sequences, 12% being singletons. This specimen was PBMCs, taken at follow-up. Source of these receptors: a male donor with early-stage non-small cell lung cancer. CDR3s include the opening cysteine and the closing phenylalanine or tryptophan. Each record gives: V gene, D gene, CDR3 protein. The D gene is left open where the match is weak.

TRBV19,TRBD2,CASNTGTSWDTQYF
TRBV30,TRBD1,CATGQGGYNEQFF
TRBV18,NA,CASSPSTYEQYF
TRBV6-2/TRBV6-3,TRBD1,CASRAPGQGVYSAFF
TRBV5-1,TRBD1,CASSLAGTGSTGELFF
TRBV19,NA,CAIGNGNQPQHF
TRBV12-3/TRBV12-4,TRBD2,CASSTRPGLAGALTGEQLF
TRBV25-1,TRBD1,CASKGQGPSYEQYF
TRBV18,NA,CASSPLAMETQYF
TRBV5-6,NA,CASSTGHRQETQYF
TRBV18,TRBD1,CAGTIGQGSNEQFF
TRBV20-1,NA,CSVHSSTDTQYF
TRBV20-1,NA,CSASGQRRADTQYF
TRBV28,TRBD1,CASRLRQGRGTEAFF
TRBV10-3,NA,CAISESKSGEGSPLHF
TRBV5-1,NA,CASSLSPNTEAFF
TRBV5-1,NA,CAVRTNTEAFF
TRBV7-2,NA,CASSVTALDGYTF
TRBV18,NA,CASSPDRFSGNTIYF
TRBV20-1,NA,CSARDLSYGTQYF
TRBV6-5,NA,CASSYGAPGTNEQFF
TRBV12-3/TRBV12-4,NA,CASSAALRPQHF
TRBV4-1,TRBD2,CASSRTSGPNFYEQYF
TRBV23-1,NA,CASILDGNQPQHF
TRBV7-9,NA,CASSRPPDTQYF
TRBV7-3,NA,CASSLKGVPSSYNEQFF